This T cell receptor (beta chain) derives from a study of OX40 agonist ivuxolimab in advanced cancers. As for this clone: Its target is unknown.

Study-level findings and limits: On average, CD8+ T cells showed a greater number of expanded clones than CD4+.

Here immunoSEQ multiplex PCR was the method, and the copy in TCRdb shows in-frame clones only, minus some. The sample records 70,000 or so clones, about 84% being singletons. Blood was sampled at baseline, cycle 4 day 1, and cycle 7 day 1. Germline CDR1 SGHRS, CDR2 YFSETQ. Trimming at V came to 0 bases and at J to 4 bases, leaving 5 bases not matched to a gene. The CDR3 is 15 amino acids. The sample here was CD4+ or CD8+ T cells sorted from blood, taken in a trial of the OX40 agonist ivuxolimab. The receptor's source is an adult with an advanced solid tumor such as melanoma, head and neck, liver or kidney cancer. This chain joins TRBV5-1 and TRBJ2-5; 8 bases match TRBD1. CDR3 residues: CASSLGADRGETQYF. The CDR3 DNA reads TGCGCCAGCAGCTTGGGCGCTGACAGGGGAGAGACCCAGTACTTC.